The rows below give T cell receptor beta chains drawn from one sample of a study of human T cells and chemical hapten exposure. TCRdb passed the RACE reads through MiXCR, listing each CDR3 protein once. The data hold about 350,000 distinct CDR3 sequences, with about 6.3% observed a single time. Here the sequenced sample was whole blood, taken in connection with sensitization to the hapten diphenylcyclopropenone (DPC). The source is a woman in her late teens or twenties with alopecia areata. Some clones in this sample may be carry-over from other donors' samples. Both conserved end residues are part of each CDR3. The D gene is left open where the match is weak. Rows may omit the clone size; those that give it use once, few, many or a size class.

j_gene	v_gene	abundance	len	d_gene	CDR3aa	CDR3nt
TRBJ2-1	TRBV9	few	15	-	CASSVVGGLYNEQFF	TGTGCCAGCAGCGTAGTGGGGGGGCTCTACAATGAGCAGTTCTTC
TRBJ2-3	TRBV5-6	many	18	TRBD2	CASSPRSSGGVSTDTQYF	TGTGCCAGCAGCCCCCGTTCTAGCGGGGGGGTAAGCACAGATACGCAGTATTTT
TRBJ2-3	TRBV5-1	many	16	TRBD1	CASSLQGATFTDTQYF	TGCGCCAGCAGCTTACAGGGGGCCACCTTCACAGATACGCAGTATTTT
TRBJ2-3	TRBV4-1	-	20	TRBD2	CASSQDQKRASGGARDTQYF	TGCGCCAGCAGCCAAGATCAGAAACGGGCTAGCGGGGGGGCCAGAGATACGCAGTATTTT
TRBJ1-1	TRBV6-2/TRBV6-3	many	14	TRBD1	CASNGQGVDTEAFF	TGTGCCAGCAATGGGCAGGGGGTTGACACTGAAGCTTTCTTT
TRBJ2-7	TRBV20-1	many	13	-	CSARELLAYEQYF	TGCAGTGCTAGGGAATTACTTGCCTACGAGCAGTACTTC
TRBJ1-1	TRBV20-1	few	15	TRBD1	CSASPGTGAGTEAFF	TGCAGTGCTAGTCCCGGGACAGGGGCCGGCACTGAAGCTTTCTTT
TRBJ2-3	TRBV6-5	-	16	-	CASSPGLSFSIDTQYF	TGTGCCAGCAGTCCGGGACTCAGCTTCAGCATAGATACGCAGTATTTT
TRBJ2-1	TRBV4-1	-	17	TRBD2	CASSPNPLAVSYNEQFF	TGCGCCAGCAGCCCAAACCCACTAGCGGTCTCCTACAATGAGCAGTTCTTC
TRBJ2-3	TRBV14	many	15	-	CASSQQRGSTDTQYF	TGTGCCAGCAGCCAACAGAGGGGATCCACAGATACGCAGTATTTT
TRBJ2-1	TRBV14	few	16	-	CASRQGAPSSYNEQFF	TGTGCCAGCAGACAAGGGGCGCCGAGCTCCTACAATGAGCAGTTCTTC
TRBJ1-1	TRBV10-3	many	17	TRBD1	CAISESIGRGLNTEAFF	TGTGCCATCAGTGAGTCGATCGGCAGGGGGTTGAACACTGAAGCTTTCTTT
TRBJ1-6	TRBV10-3	-	14	-	CAISQGMDNSPLHF	TGTGCCATCTCCCAGGGAATGGATAATTCACCCCTCCACTTT
TRBJ2-4	TRBV7-2	few	12	-	CASSSDGYIQYF	TGTGCCAGCAGTTCAGATGGATACATTCAGTACTTC
TRBJ1-6	TRBV7-9	many	15	-	CASSLYSGSGSPLHF	TGTGCCAGCAGCTTGTATTCAGGGTCCGGATCACCCCTCCACTTT
TRBJ1-5	TRBV10-2	many	14	-	CASRGGGGNQPQHF	TGCGCCAGTCGGGGCGGCGGTGGCAATCAGCCCCAGCATTTT
TRBJ1-5	TRBV5-5	many	14	-	CASSLEAANQPQHF	TGTGCCAGCAGCTTGGAGGCCGCTAATCAGCCCCAGCATTTT
TRBJ1-5	TRBV20-1	-	17	-	CSARVWGRGNLNQPQHF	TGCAGTGCTAGAGTATGGGGACGGGGGAATTTAAATCAGCCCCAGCATTTT
TRBJ1-2	TRBV7-9	many	14	TRBD1	CASSLGQANYGYTF	TGTGCCAGCAGCTTGGGACAGGCTAACTATGGCTACACCTTC
TRBJ1-2	TRBV12-5	few	13	-	CASGTQAVSGYTF	TGTGCTAGTGGTACCCAGGCTGTATCAGGCTACACCTTC
TRBJ1-1	TRBV20-1	many	13	-	CSARGTMNTEAFF	TGCAGTGCTAGGGGCACGATGAACACTGAAGCTTTCTTT
TRBJ1-5	TRBV21-1	many	16	-	CASSKVRWQGNQPQHF	TGTGCCAGCAGCAAAGTTAGGTGGCAGGGCAATCAGCCCCAGCATTTT
TRBJ1-1	TRBV20-1	-	11	-	CSASRQNEAFF	TGCAGTGCTAGTCGTCAGAATGAAGCTTTCTTT
TRBJ1-2	TRBV20-1	few	17	TRBD1	CSARGRTGGGGNYGYTF	TGCAGTGCTAGAGGCCGGACAGGTGGGGGCGGTAACTATGGCTACACCTTC
TRBJ1-1	TRBV28	few	13	-	CASKFQGNTEAFF	TGTGCCAGCAAATTCCAGGGTAACACTGAAGCTTTCTTT
TRBJ1-5	TRBV14	many	15	-	CASSQIGVGNQPQHF	TGTGCCAGCAGCCAAATTGGGGTAGGCAATCAGCCCCAGCATTTT
TRBJ1-2	TRBV20-1	-	14	-	CSAAPIDENYGYTF	TGCAGTGCTGCCCCAATTGATGAGAACTATGGCTACACCTTC
TRBJ2-1	TRBV18	-	15	TRBD2	CTSSPGERGHNEQFF	TGTACCAGCTCACCAGGGGAGCGGGGGCACAATGAGCAGTTCTTC
TRBJ2-1	TRBV6-2/TRBV6-3	few	15	TRBD2	CASSYQLAGGRTQFF	TGTGCCAGCAGTTATCAATTAGCGGGGGGCCGAACCCAGTTCTTC
TRBJ2-3	TRBV5-1	-	14	-	CASSLALGTDTQYF	TGCGCCAGCAGCTTGGCCCTAGGTACAGATACGCAGTATTTT
TRBJ1-3	TRBV3-1	few	16	-	CASSQVGVDSGNTIYF	TGTGCCAGCAGCCAAGTGGGGGTAGACTCTGGAAACACCATATATTTT
TRBJ1-5	TRBV13	many	15	TRBD1	CASSLRTGGDQPQHF	TGTGCCAGCAGCTTAAGGACAGGGGGCGATCAGCCCCAGCATTTT
TRBJ1-1	TRBV7-9	few	12	-	CASSLSLGEAFF	TGTGCCAGCAGCTTATCCCTAGGAGAAGCTTTCTTT
TRBJ2-5	TRBV6-5	-	14	-	CASSPSTGYETQYF	TGTGCCAGCAGCCCAAGTACAGGGTACGAGACCCAGTACTTC
TRBJ1-2	TRBV7-3	-	13	-	CASSSYRVDGYTF	TGTGCCAGCAGCTCCTACAGGGTTGATGGCTACACCTTC
TRBJ2-5	TRBV2	many	14	-	CASSGPDNQETQYF	TGTGCCAGCAGTGGGCCGGACAACCAAGAGACCCAGTACTTC
TRBJ1-3	TRBV7-8	-	15	-	CASSLSKLSGNTIYF	TGTGCCAGCAGCTTATCCAAACTCTCTGGAAACACCATATATTTT
TRBJ1-6	TRBV12-3/TRBV12-4	many	15	-	CASTWGFSYNSPLHF	TGTGCCAGCACCTGGGGGTTCTCCTATAATTCACCCCTCCACTTT
TRBJ2-2	TRBV19	-	15	-	CASSPRDGYTGELFF	TGTGCCAGTAGCCCCCGGGACGGCTACACCGGGGAGCTGTTTTTT
TRBJ2-7	TRBV5-1	-	14	-	CASSSGLKVYEQYF	TGCGCCAGCAGCTCAGGACTAAAGGTCTACGAGCAGTACTTC
TRBJ1-4	TRBV4-1	many	16	TRBD1	CASSQDEGATNEKLFF	TGCGCCAGCAGCCAAGATGAGGGGGCGACTAATGAAAAACTGTTTTTT
TRBJ1-1	TRBV4-2	many	13	-	CASSQELNTEAFF	TGTGCCAGCAGCCAGGAATTAAACACTGAAGCTTTCTTT
TRBJ2-5	TRBV7-3	many	13	-	CASSLGLRETQYF	TGTGCCAGCAGCTTAGGGTTGCGAGAGACCCAGTACTTC
TRBJ2-3	TRBV7-2	few	15	-	CASSLSWGVENTQYF	TGTGCCAGCAGCTTAAGTTGGGGAGTCGAAAATACGCAGTATTTT
TRBJ1-2	TRBV7-6	many	15	TRBD1	CASSLEETGGYGYTF	TGTGCCAGCAGCTTAGAAGAGACAGGGGGTTACGGCTACACCTTC
TRBJ2-2	TRBV2	-	13	-	CASSESGLRELFF	TGTGCCAGCAGTGAAAGCGGCCTACGGGAGCTGTTTTTT
TRBJ1-3	TRBV6-5	many	15	-	CASSYLTGAGNTIYF	TGTGCCAGCAGTTACCTGACAGGAGCGGGAAACACCATATATTTT